The sequence of this T cell receptor beta chain was determined in a study of tumor-infiltrating lymphocytes in primary liver carcinoma. Co-extraction of both nucleic acids (RNA and DNA) used about 20-34 mg of unsorted bulk tissue. The CDR3 has 15 residues. Germline V gives CDR1 LGHNA, CDR2 YSLEER. From approximately 490 ng total RNA, TCR beta cDNA was generated with a primer in the constant region. For TCR beta, libraries were produced by three nested multiplex PCR rounds using slightly modified ARM-PCR. Forward primers for TRBV1-TRBV30 and a C-beta reverse primer served the first two PCR rounds, at 10 cycles each. TCRdb analysed the multiplex PCR reads with MiXCR anew, one entry per CDR3 protein. The repertoire includes about 21,000 distinct CDR3 sequences, around 76% of them detected once, and around two fifths sits in the top ten. Comment on this clonotype: A read error may account for a junction end that differs from germline.

This rearrangement joins TRBV4-3 to TRBJ2-4; D unclear. The TCR was taken from a man aged 40-49 years with primary liver carcinoma and hepatitis B virus infection. The sequencing input was liver tumor tissue from sampling region 1. The subset denotes: tumor region T1, superior pole. In DNA, the CDR3 is TGCGCCAGTAGCCAATATGGTTTAGCCAAAAACATTCAATACTTC. It specifies CASSQYGLAKNIQYF.